A single sample gave rise to the 18 T cell receptor beta chains below, sequenced in a study of radiation and T cells in renal cell carcinoma (dated by TCRdb to the early 2020s). Explained via the paper, the time point label denotes: blood 4 weeks post-SBRT, at nephrectomy. What the treatment or condition label conveys for this sample: 15 Gy SBRT to primary tumor, nephrectomy 4 weeks later. Receptor libraries were prepared by the immunoSEQ multiplex PCR assay. The immuneACCESS repertoire file appears here via TCRdb, limited to in-frame rearrangements. These files lack a portion of the clones; in checked studies, under half of the deficit traces to unresolved V genes, and the cause of the others is not known. In this sample the table shows about 77,000 clones, over 65% of which occur a single time. The biggest ten clones account for 2.4% of the sample. Here the sequenced sample was blood, taken from a patient whose treatment included radiotherapy and nephrectomy. These TCRs come from a woman aged 55-75 years with renal cell carcinoma.

The sample holds one count of this clone. The gene calls are TRBV6-1 and TRBJ2-1, with D tentatively TRBD1 (5 bases). This CDR3 region has 21 residues. With 0 bases removed from V and 0 bases from J, the gap between germline ends came to 24 bases. Germline V lookup: CDR1 MNHNS, CDR2 SASEGT. The CDR3 reads CASSEALLGRVALSSYNEQFF. In DNA, the CDR3 is TGTGCCAGCAGTGAAGCGCTTCTGGGCAGGGTCGCCTTGAGCTCCTACAATGAGCAGTTCTTC.

The V and J genes are TRBV2 and TRBJ2-7; D remains unclear. Trimming left V 9 bases short and J 0 bases short, with 18 bases between. This CDR3 has 15 amino acids. Germline values: CDR1 SNHLY, CDR2 FYNNEI. DNA of the CDR3: TGTGCCAGATGCGCTCGGACGGACCTCTCCTACGAGCAGTACTTC. It yields the protein CARCARTDLSYEQYF.

This chain uses TRBV5-1 with TRBJ1-6; D is uncertain. The CDR3 is 14 amino acids. Germline-derived CDR1 and CDR2 are SGHRS and YFSETQ. Trimming took off 3 bases at V and 8 bases at J, with 12 bases between the two ends. In DNA, the CDR3 is TGCGCCAGCAGCTCCGATGGAGTAGATTCACCCCTCCACTTT. This gives the protein CASSSDGVDSPLHF.

V is TRBV7-9 and J is TRBJ1-2, with 10 bases fitting TRBD1. Germline CDR1 SEHNR, CDR2 FQNEAQ (reference sequence). CDR3 length: 15 amino acids. The trim removed 5 bases at V and 9 bases at J, leaving 12 bases unmatched. The CDR3 bases are TGTGCCAGCAGCAGACCAGCGGACAGGGGGATCAGCTACACCTTC. Residues: CASSRPADRGISYTF.

CDR3 bases: TGTGCCAGCAGCCCTTGGACAGGGGGCTACGAGCAGTACTTC. It encodes CASSPWTGGYEQYF. The rearrangement uses TRBV9 and TRBJ2-7; TRBD1 matches at 10 bases. CDR1 and CDR2 from the germline V gene are SGDLS and YYNGEE. J lost 3 bases, V lost 4 bases, and 4 bases had no gene match. This CDR3 has 14 amino acids.

This clone appeared a few times. The J gene is TRBJ1-1, the V gene TRBV6-5; no reliable D call. Looked up from germline, CDR1 is MNHEY and CDR2 is SVGAGI. V dropped 5 bases and J dropped 2 bases, with 6 bases sitting between them. This CDR3 has 12 amino acids. The CDR3 DNA sequence: TGTGCCAGCAGTGAGATAAACACTGAAGCTTTCTTT. Translating it yields CASSEINTEAFF.

The J gene is TRBJ2-3, the V gene TRBV4-2; D gene ambiguous. Trimming left V 0 bases short and J 2 bases short, with 9 bases between. Germline CDR1 reads LGHNA; CDR2 reads YNFKEQ. The CDR3 has 15 amino acids. CDR3 DNA: TGTGCCAGCAGCCAAGAGACCAGTAACACAGATACGCAGTATTTT. Its protein is CASSQETSNTDTQYF.

The chain combines TRBV7-9 with TRBJ1-5; TRBD1 agrees at 10 bases. CDR3 length equals 15 residues. The germline CDR1 and CDR2 sequences are SEHNR and FQNEAQ (reference sequence). Trimming at V came to 4 bases and at J to 4 bases, leaving 4 bases not matched to a gene. The chain's CDR3 is CASSWGQGLNQPQHF. Written as DNA, the CDR3 is TGTGCCAGCAGCTGGGGACAGGGGCTAAATCAGCCCCAGCATTTT.

This sequence joins TRBV6-5 and TRBJ1-1; D is possibly TRBD1 (5 bases). Trimming removed 7 bases from V and 4 bases from J, with 13 bases in between. CDR3 length: 13 amino acids. Germline V CDR1 and CDR2: MNHEY, SVGAGI. The CDR3 is CASTKAGITEAFF. The CDR3, as DNA: TGTGCCAGCACTAAAGCAGGGATCACTGAAGCTTTCTTT.

V is TRBV11-2 and J is TRBJ2-5, with D possibly TRBD1 on 5 matching bases. The CDR3 covers 13 residues. The germline CDR1 and CDR2 sequences are SGHAT and FQNNGV. The germline V and J ends were trimmed by 5 bases and 0 bases, with 7 bases remaining between them. The CDR3 nucleotides are TGTGCCAGCAGCAAAGGGGACCAAGAGACCCAGTACTTC. Translated: CASSKGDQETQYF.

V usage is TRBV5-4 and J usage is TRBJ1-2; TRBD1 might be the D (5 bases). This CDR3 spans 15 amino acids. Trimming removed 6 bases from V and 8 bases from J, with 23 bases in between. Looked up from germline, CDR1 is SGHNT and CDR2 is YYREEE (reference sequence). CDR3 sequence reads: CASTPGGSTLKGYTF. The CDR3 nucleotides read TGTGCCAGCACCCCGGGGGGGTCTACCTTAAAGGGCTACACCTTC.

The sample holds a few counts of this clone. V is TRBV27 and J is TRBJ1-5; possible D gene TRBD1, 6 bases. The germline gives CDR1 MNHEY, CDR2 SMNVEV (reference sequence). V lost 5 bases and J lost 6, with 14 bases in between. The CDR3 consists of 14 residues. CDR3 sequence (DNA): TGTGCCAGCAGTCCTCAGGGACACGTTCAGCCCCAGCATTTT. Amino acids: CASSPQGHVQPQHF.

Here the CDR3 DNA reads TGCGCCAGCAGCCCAAGACAGGGGGCGTCGGAGACCCAGTACTTC. Amino acid sequence: CASSPRQGASETQYF. The chain uses TRBV5-1 and TRBJ2-5, with 10 bases aligning to TRBD1. V lost 4 bases and J lost 5; bases outside the gene matches: 8. CDR3 length equals 15 residues. In germline, CDR1 is SGHRS, CDR2 YFSETQ.

The genes are TRBV6-5 and TRBJ1-6; D is unclear. The CDR3 has 14 residues. The germline gives CDR1 MNHEY, CDR2 SVGAGI. Between the trimmed V and J ends, which lost 4 bases and 9 bases, there was a span of 13 bases. The CDR3 sequence is CASSSAPAGSPLHF. CDR3 coding DNA: TGTGCCAGCAGTTCCGCCCCGGCAGGTTCACCCCTCCACTTT.

J is TRBJ2-1 and V is TRBV27; 7 positions agree with TRBD2. Germline trimming cut 3 bases from V and 4 bases from J; bases unmatched to any gene: 3. The germline V gene encodes CDR1 MNHEY and CDR2 SMNVEV (reference sequence). This CDR3 has 14 residues. The CDR3 is CASSFNGGYNEQFF. Here the CDR3 DNA reads TGTGCCAGCAGTTTCAACGGGGGGTACAATGAGCAGTTCTTC.

The V gene is TRBV27, the J gene TRBJ2-4; D gene uncertain. The CDR3 has 15 residues. From germline, CDR1 is MNHEY and CDR2 SMNVEV (reference sequence). V was pared by 0 bases and J by 0 bases, with 6 bases between. CDR3 amino acids: CASSLSSVAKNIQYF. For the CDR3, the DNA is TGTGCCAGCAGTTTATCTTCCGTAGCCAAAAACATTCAGTACTTC.

The chain combines TRBV19 with TRBJ2-7; weak D call: TRBD2 (6 bases). The V gene lost 5 bases and the J gene lost 1 base, with 12 bases spanning the gap. CDR3 length: 14 amino acids. The V gene's germline CDR1 is LNHDA and CDR2 SQIVND (reference sequence). The CDR3 sequence is CASSLSSVSYEQYF. As DNA, the CDR3 is TGTGCCAGTAGTTTGTCTAGCGTATCCTACGAGCAGTACTTC.

V and J are TRBV6-5 and TRBJ2-1; D gene unclear. The CDR3 covers 15 residues. CDR1 and CDR2 from the germline V gene are MNHEY and SVGAGI. V shed 6 bases and J shed 0 bases, with 12 bases lying between them. The CDR3 loop reads CASRGTHGSYNEQFF. In DNA form, the CDR3 reads TGTGCCAGCAGGGGCACCCATGGCTCCTACAATGAGCAGTTCTTC.